This paragraph covers one T cell receptor (beta chain) sequence. In the 2 weeks before study entry, exposed participants met a COVID-19 case, which was PCR-confirmed or clinician-diagnosed. CDR1 and CDR2 (germline): SGHAT, FQNNGV. The length of the CDR3 is 18 residues. Deletions cut 5 bases from V and 3 bases from J, with 26 bases between. This entry comes from a study of blood T cell repertoires in COVID-19. At the level of the study: From the United States, Italy and Spain came samples of acute and convalescent COVID-19.

This table comes from immunoSEQ multiplex PCR, and its TCRdb copy is limited to in-frame clones, with some not included. In the table there are 300,000 to 450,000 clones, roughly 86% of which are singletons. The specimen was PBMCs or T cells enriched from blood (not recorded which). This receptor was taken from a woman in her thirties who had been exposed to COVID-19. The V and J genes are TRBV11-2 and TRBJ2-7; the D gene is possibly TRBD1 (6 bases). This CDR3 is CASSVGFSGTPFHYEQYF. The DNA of the CDR3 is TGTGCCAGCAGCGTTGGATTCTCCGGGACACCCTTTCACTACGAGCAGTACTTC.